Reported below is one T cell receptor beta chain. Its target is unknown. CDR3 length: 12 amino acids. CDR1 is ENHRY and CDR2 is SYGVKD in the germline V gene. Trimming stripped 4 bases from V and 9 bases from J, with 10 bases between. The entry originates in a study of cytomegalovirus exposure and HLA in healthy donors. Findings of the study overall: Cytomegalovirus status was reportedly diagnosed by the classifier with high sensitivity and specificity. As a later analysis showed, a missense DCLRE1C variant was linked to trimming of TCR beta V- and J-genes.

Amplification used 60 Vbeta primers and 13 Jbeta primers. Assay: immunoSEQ multiplex PCR; the TCRdb copy retains only in-frame clones and omits some. The repertoire holds 120,000 or so clones, about four fifths seen once, with 8.5% to 10% in the top ten. This rearrangement joins TRBV10-3 to TRBJ2-1, with a tentative D call TRBD2 (6 bases). This TCR came from a female donor in good health and CMV-seropositive. Sequenced input: PBMCs. CDR3: CAISVQEGEQFF. The CDR3 DNA is TGTGCCATCAGTGTGCAGGAGGGTGAGCAGTTCTTC.